This T cell receptor beta chain was identified during a study of human CD8 memory T cell subsets. UMI-labeled 5' RACE was used to make TCR beta libraries. Using the 5' RACE reads, TCRdb records one entry per CDR3 protein without DNA. The sample totals roughly 10,000 distinct CDR3 sequences. By negative magnetic separation, total CD8+ T cells were enriched. The CDR3 has 14 residues. Germline V gives CDR1 LGHNA, CDR2 YNFKEQ. This rearrangement joins TRBV4-2 to TRBJ2-7. The sequenced sample was CD8+ T cells from PBMCs. The sequence was obtained from a human donor in good health. The CDR3 sequence is CASSQEKETYEQYF.